This TCR beta chain was profiled in a study of CD8+ T cells in alopecia areata (dated by TCRdb to 2016 to 2019). Regarding the study in general: The treated patients took part in an open-label pilot trial in which moderate-to-severe alopecia areata was treated with oral tofacitinib at 5 to 10 mg twice daily. Tofacitinib was given for 6 to 18 months, followed by 6 months of follow-up off drug to assess delayed response and recurrence. High-throughput TCRbeta sequencing was used to examine T cell clonal expansion in alopecia areata in both the C3H/HeJ mouse model and human patients. In humans, TCRbeta sequencing was performed on scalp tissue and on sorted CD4+ and CD8+ peripheral blood T cells from healthy controls and from patients with patchy or totalis/universalis alopecia areata. Biopsies were taken from tofacitinib-treated patients at baseline and at 4 and 24 weeks of treatment, and a later scalp biopsy was taken in several of the tofacitinib-treated patients. Clonality in the scalp was compared among normal scalp (n=4), patchy alopecia areata scalp (n=8), and alopecia totalis/universalis scalp (n=8). RNA was obtained with the PAXgene miRNA kit for fixed scalp, the miRNeasy kit for PBMCs, and the RNeasy kit for mouse skin. TCRbeta CDR3 regions were amplified by immunoSEQ multiplex PCR with 35 Vbeta forward and 13 Jbeta reverse primers. What the authors observed across the whole study: Compared with mice, TCR sequences shared between patients were less clear, possibly partly because of HLA diversity across the patient population. Scalp TCR repertoire analysis is complicated because resident alphabeta T cells in normal human skin are also sequenced, whereas mouse skin is dominated by gammadelta T cells. Higher clonality and more expanded CD8+ clones were observed in lesional scalp than in normal scalp, particularly in alopecia totalis/universalis, a finding suggestive of antigenic drive.

What this sample's time point label stands for: baseline before oral tofacitinib. Lesional scalp punch biopsies and peripheral blood were collected from alopecia areata patients. PBMCs were isolated by density centrifugation and stained for CD3, CD4 and CD8, after which CD4+ and CD8+ T cells were sorted on a FACSAria. Including the terminal cysteine and phenylalanine, the CDR3 comprises 15 residues. The sequence is cut down to CDR3 DNA, 45 bases in frame from base 1. From the germline V gene, CDR1 is KGHSH and CDR2 is LQKENI. Preparation of the library involved the immunoSEQ multiplex PCR assay. RNA was extracted from all samples and reverse transcribed into cDNA as template for TCR sequencing. SuperScript III was used for first-strand cDNA synthesis, primed with a 2:1 mix of oligo-dT and random hexamers. Amplification bias was assessed with a synthetic immune receptor repertoire, and residual bias was removed computationally. Processing in the source paper ran as follows. After raw reads were preprocessed to remove errors, the CDR3 was defined following IMGT conventions as running from the conserved cysteine to phenylalanine. Clonality was computed by normalizing Shannon entropy by log2 of the number of productive unique TCRs and subtracting the result from 1. Whether each scalp clone was CD4 or CD8 was inferred by checking scalp TCRbeta sequences against the CD4 and CD8 repertoires from sorted blood. TCRdb re-hosts the immuneACCESS table, in-frame sequences only. Its copies lack some clones; in the studies checked, an unresolved V gene accounts for under half of them, and the cause for the rest is not known. V, J and clone size are those of that table, while D and trimming were read from the DNA. Within this sample are over 200,000 clones, with more than 45% of them counted one time only. The ten largest account for 0.45% of the sample.

Of note for this clone: The antigen it binds to is not known. Compared with germline, one end of the junction differs, possibly owing to a read error.

The source material was CD4+ T cells sorted from blood, sampled at week 0. The chain is assembled from TRBV18 and TRBJ2-1, with 11 bases matching TRBD2. This TCR derives from a human donor with alopecia areata. CDR3 protein: CASSPPGLADNEQFF. The DNA sequence is as follows: TGTGCCAGCTCCCCACCGGGACTAGCGGACAATGAGCAGTTCTTC.